This T cell receptor (beta chain) was captured in a study of radiotherapy plus CTLA-4 blockade in lung cancer. The study, taken as a whole, reports: Radiotherapy was combined with ipilimumab, and tumor-derived TCR clones then expanded in blood. Reports identified early blood T cell clone dynamics, with interferon-beta, as the best response predictor.

Profiling relied on immunoSEQ multiplex PCR, and the TCRdb table lists in-frame clones only, not all of them. The data contain about 110,000 clones, around 85% of them singletons. In regard to this clone: The target antigen is unknown.

J was trimmed by 7 bases and V by 5 bases; bases with no gene match: 4. The CDR3 totals 15 residues. Germline CDR1 reads SGHTA; CDR2 reads FQGNSA. The clonotype originates from a human donor with non-small cell lung cancer that progressed on radiotherapy plus ipilimumab. Some clones in this sample may be carry-over from other donors' samples. The sample was peripheral blood, taken from a patient treated with radiotherapy plus ipilimumab. This chain links TRBV7-2 with TRBJ2-3; 15 bases are a match to TRBD2. CDR3 loop: CASSKGLAGGNTQYF. CDR3 bases: TGTGCCAGCAGCAAGGGACTAGCGGGGGGAAATACGCAGTATTTT.